This T cell receptor (beta chain) was sequenced in a study of T cells expressing NK-cell markers. Study-level points and caveats: Several donors showed these clonotypes also leading the CD3+CD56-NKG2C+ fraction.

Each CDR3 protein gets one entry in TCRdb, which reprocessed the 5' RACE reads and gives no DNA. This sample's table has fewer than 200,000 distinct CDR3 sequences. Per the germline V gene, CDR1 is GTSNPN and CDR2 is SVGIG (reference sequence). CDR3 size: 13 residues. With regard to this clonotype: Its matching antigen is unknown.

The receptor comes from a woman between 18 and 69 years old in good health. What was sequenced was blood T cells: a sorted CD56 or NKG2C T cell subset, CD4+ or CD8+ T cells, or bulk PBMC T cells (not recorded which). This chain joins TRBV30 and TRBJ2-3; with no DNA, the TCRdb D assignment of TRBD1 cannot be verified. CDR3 sequence reads: CAWSPGWTDTQYF.